This TCR beta chain was documented in a study of human T cells and chemical hapten exposure. CDR1 is MNHEY, CDR2 SVGAGI, per germline. The J segment lost 6 bases and the V segment lost 6 bases, leaving 15 bases of the junction unmatched. This CDR3 has 16 residues. Time point denoted: patch test 2, 6 weeks after DPC sensitization. Indicated treatment: therapeutic diphenylcyclopropenone sensitization with weekly scalp DPC. This clonotype was found many times. TCRdb used MiXCR to reprocess the RACE reads, holding one entry per CDR3 protein. This sample has roughly 30,000 distinct CDR3 sequences, with more than 8% found just once.

This chain joins TRBV6-5 and TRBJ2-7; 9 positions match TRBD1. This TCR was recovered from a man aged 25 to 40 with alopecia areata. Some clones in this sample may be carry-over from other donors' samples. The sample consisted of whole blood, taken in connection with sensitization to the hapten diphenylcyclopropenone (DPC). The CDR3 coding sequence is TGTGCCAGCAGAACCGGGACAGGGTCTTACCCGGTCGAGCAGTACTTC. It translates to CASRTGTGSYPVEQYF.